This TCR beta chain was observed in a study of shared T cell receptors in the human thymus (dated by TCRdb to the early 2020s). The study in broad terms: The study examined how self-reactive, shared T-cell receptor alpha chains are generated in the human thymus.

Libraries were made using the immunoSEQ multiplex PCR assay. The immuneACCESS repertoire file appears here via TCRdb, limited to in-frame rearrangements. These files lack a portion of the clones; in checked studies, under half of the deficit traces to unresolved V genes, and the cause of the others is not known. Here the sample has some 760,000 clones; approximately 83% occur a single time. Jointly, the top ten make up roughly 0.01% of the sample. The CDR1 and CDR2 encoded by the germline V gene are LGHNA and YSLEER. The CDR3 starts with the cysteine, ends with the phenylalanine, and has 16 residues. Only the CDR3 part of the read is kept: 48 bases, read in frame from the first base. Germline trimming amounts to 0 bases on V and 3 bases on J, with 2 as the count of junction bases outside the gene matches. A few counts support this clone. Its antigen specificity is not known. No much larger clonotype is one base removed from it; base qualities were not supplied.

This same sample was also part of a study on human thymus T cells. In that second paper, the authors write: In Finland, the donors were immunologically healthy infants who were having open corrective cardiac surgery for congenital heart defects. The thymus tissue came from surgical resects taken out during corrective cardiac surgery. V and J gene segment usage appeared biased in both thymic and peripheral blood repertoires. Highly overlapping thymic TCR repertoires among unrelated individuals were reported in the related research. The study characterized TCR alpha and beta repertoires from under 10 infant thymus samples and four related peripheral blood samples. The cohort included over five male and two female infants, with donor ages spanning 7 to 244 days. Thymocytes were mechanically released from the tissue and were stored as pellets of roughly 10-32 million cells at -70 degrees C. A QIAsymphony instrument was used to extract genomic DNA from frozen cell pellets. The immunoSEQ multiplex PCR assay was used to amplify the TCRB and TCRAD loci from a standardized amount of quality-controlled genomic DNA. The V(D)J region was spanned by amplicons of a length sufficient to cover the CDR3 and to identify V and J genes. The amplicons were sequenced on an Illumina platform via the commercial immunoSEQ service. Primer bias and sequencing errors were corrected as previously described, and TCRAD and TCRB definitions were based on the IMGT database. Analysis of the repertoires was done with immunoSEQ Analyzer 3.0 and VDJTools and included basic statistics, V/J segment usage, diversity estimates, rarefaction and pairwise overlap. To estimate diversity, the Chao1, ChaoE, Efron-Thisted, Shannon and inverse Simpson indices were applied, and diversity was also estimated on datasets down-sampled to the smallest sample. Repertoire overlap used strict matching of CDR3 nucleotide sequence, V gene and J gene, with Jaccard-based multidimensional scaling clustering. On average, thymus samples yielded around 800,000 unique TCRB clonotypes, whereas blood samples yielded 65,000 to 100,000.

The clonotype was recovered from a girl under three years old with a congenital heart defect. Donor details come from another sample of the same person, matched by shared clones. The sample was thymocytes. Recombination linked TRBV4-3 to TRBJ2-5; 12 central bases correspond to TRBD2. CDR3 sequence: CASSQELAGGEETQYF. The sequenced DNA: TGCGCCAGCAGCCAAGAACTAGCGGGGGGCGAAGAGACCCAGTACTTC.